A selection of T cell receptor beta chains follows, all from one sample in a study of T-cell reconstitution after alpha-beta-depleted transplantation in children. TCRdb ran MiXCR on the PCR reads and lists one entry per CDR3 protein. Here the sample spans hundreds of thousands of distinct CDR3 sequences, around 12% being singletons. Sequences were derived from PBMCs from the stem cell graft donor, sampled from the stem cell graft. These receptors were taken from a human donor who donated a stem cell graft to a child with combined immunodeficiency. CDR3s include the opening cysteine and the closing phenylalanine or tryptophan. D genes are given only for firm matches. Not every row has a clone size; where given, it reads once, few, many or a size class.

j_call | clone_size | d_call | v_call | cdr3_length | cdr3_aa | cdr3_nt
TRBJ2-7 | . | TRBD2 | TRBV3-1 | 15 | CASSQEAGGEYEQYF | TGTGCCAGCAGCCAAGAGGCGGGGGGGGAATACGAGCAGTACTTC
TRBJ2-7 | many | . | TRBV28 | 12 | CASSLISWEQYF | TGTGCCAGCAGTTTAATCTCGTGGGAGCAGTACTTC
TRBJ1-4 | few | . | TRBV6-5 | 17 | CASSYSVGEYRYEKLFF | TGTGCCAGCAGTTACTCGGTTGGGGAATATCGCTATGAAAAACTGTTTTTT
TRBJ2-3 | few | . | TRBV7-3 | 15 | CASSPLGHITDTQYF | TGTGCCAGCAGCCCCTTAGGACACATCACAGATACGCAGTATTTT
TRBJ1-4 | . | . | TRBV6-1 | 13 | CASSEQGSEKLFF | TGTGCCAGCAGTGAACAGGGAAGTGAAAAACTGTTTTTT
TRBJ2-1 | many | . | TRBV14 | 15 | CASSPLGWDYNEQFF | TGTGCCAGCAGCCCGTTGGGGTGGGATTACAATGAGCAGTTCTTC
TRBJ2-2 | many | . | TRBV29-1 | 11 | CSVSSTGELFF | TGCAGCGTTTCTTCCACCGGGGAGCTGTTTTTT
TRBJ2-1 | few | TRBD2 | TRBV4-2 | 17 | CASSQGGRGETYNEQFF | TGTGCCAGCAGCCAAGGGGGGCGGGGGGAAACCTACAATGAGCAGTTCTTC
TRBJ2-1 | many | . | TRBV29-1 | 15 | CSVEDWTSSYNEQFF | TGCAGCGTTGAAGATTGGACGAGCTCCTACAATGAGCAGTTCTTC
TRBJ1-2 | many | TRBD1 | TRBV7-2 | 15 | CASSQMDRRSYGYTF | TGTGCCAGCAGCCAGATGGACAGGCGGAGTTATGGCTACACCTTC
TRBJ2-3 | many | TRBD2 | TRBV27 | 17 | CASSLSTGLAGTDTQYF | TGTGCCAGCAGTTTATCGACGGGACTAGCGGGCACAGATACGCAGTATTTT
TRBJ2-1 | few | . | TRBV7-8 | 15 | CASSPSSFRGHEQFF | TGTGCCAGCAGCCCGTCTAGTTTTCGGGGACATGAGCAGTTCTTC
TRBJ2-7 | few | . | TRBV3-1 | 12 | CASRTTGSEQYF | TGTGCCAGCAGAACAACGGGATCCGAGCAGTACTTC
TRBJ2-1 | . | TRBD1 | TRBV7-9 | 14 | CASDGQGVSNEQFF | TGTGCCAGCGACGGACAGGGCGTATCCAATGAGCAGTTCTTC
TRBJ2-5 | . | TRBD2 | TRBV25-1 | 14 | CASGGAGYRETQYF | TGTGCCAGCGGGGGAGCGGGATACCGCGAGACCCAGTACTTC
TRBJ1-2 | few | . | TRBV5-8 | 14 | CASSSTKGVYGYTF | TGTGCCAGCAGCAGTACGAAGGGCGTTTATGGCTACACCTTC
TRBJ2-2 | few | . | TRBV7-2 | 15 | CASSLSRERSGELFF | TGTGCCAGCAGCTTATCCCGGGAGCGGTCCGGGGAGCTGTTTTTT
TRBJ2-7 | . | . | TRBV27 | 13 | CASSFGDTYEQYF | TGTGCCAGCAGTTTTGGGGACACCTACGAGCAGTACTTC
TRBJ2-6 | few | . | TRBV12-3/TRBV12-4 | 17 | CASSLVVGAWEANVLTF | TGTGCCAGCAGTTTAGTGGTTGGGGCCTGGGAGGCCAACGTCCTGACTTTC
TRBJ1-1 | few | . | TRBV7-3 | 13 | CASILTRGTEAFF | TGTGCCAGCATCTTAACGAGAGGCACTGAAGCTTTCTTT
TRBJ2-5 | . | . | TRBV19 | 14 | CASSSPGVQETQYF | TGTGCCAGTAGCTCTCCGGGGGTACAAGAGACCCAGTACTTC
TRBJ2-7 | many | . | TRBV5-1 | 16 | CASSFSGSQGRVEQYF | TGCGCCAGCAGCTTCTCCGGGTCTCAGGGGCGAGTCGAGCAGTACTTC
TRBJ2-7 | . | TRBD1 | TRBV29-1 | 14 | CSVDPSGQRYEQYF | TGCAGCGTTGACCCCTCGGGACAGAGGTACGAGCAGTACTTC
TRBJ1-5 | few | . | TRBV15 | 17 | CATSRIQGVGANQPQHF | TGTGCCACCAGCAGGATACAGGGTGTGGGCGCCAATCAGCCCCAGCATTTT
TRBJ2-1 | few | . | TRBV18 | 17 | CASSPQITDSFRDEQFF | TGTGCCAGCTCACCACAAATTACAGACAGTTTTCGGGATGAGCAGTTCTTC
TRBJ2-6 | . | . | TRBV30 | 16 | CAWTTTGMAGANVLTF | TGTGCCTGGACCACAACTGGTATGGCTGGGGCCAACGTCCTGACTTTC
TRBJ1-3 | . | . | TRBV9 | 13 | CASSVAWGNTIYF | TGTGCCAGCAGCGTAGCTTGGGGAAACACCATATATTTT
TRBJ1-2 | few | . | TRBV7-9 | 14 | CASSSIGAYYGYTF | TGTGCCAGCAGCTCCATAGGCGCCTACTATGGCTACACCTTC
TRBJ2-7 | . | . | TRBV27 | 13 | CASSLKWGYEQYF | TGTGCCAGCAGTCTCAAGTGGGGCTACGAGCAGTACTTC
TRBJ2-3 | . | TRBD1 | TRBV11-2 | 17 | CASSSDRQGPRTDTQYF | TGTGCCAGCAGCTCTGACCGACAGGGTCCACGCACAGATACGCAGTATTTT
TRBJ2-7 | . | TRBD2 | TRBV20-1 | 13 | CSAELAGAYEQYF | TGCAGTGCTGAACTAGCGGGAGCCTACGAGCAGTACTTC
TRBJ2-3 | many | . | TRBV6-4 | 14 | CASSDGAYTDTQYF | TGTGCCAGCAGTGACGGGGCCTACACAGATACGCAGTATTTT
TRBJ2-2 | few | TRBD1 | TRBV20-1 | 17 | CSARLSWTGETPGELFF | TGCAGTGCTAGGCTCTCCTGGACAGGAGAGACACCCGGGGAGCTGTTTTTT
TRBJ2-3 | . | . | TRBV6-2/TRBV6-3 | 15 | CASSYRTPSTDTQYF | TGTGCCAGCAGTTACCGGACTCCTAGCACAGATACGCAGTATTTT
TRBJ2-1 | . | . | TRBV7-3 | 15 | CASSLEVTLGYEQFF | TGTGCCAGCAGCCTCGAGGTCACGTTGGGCTATGAGCAGTTCTTC
TRBJ2-1 | . | . | TRBV5-3 | 11 | CARSLGTPGFF | TGTGCCAGAAGCTTGGGGACCCCCGGGTTCTTC
TRBJ2-3 | . | TRBD2 | TRBV6-1 | 17 | CASSEALSGDPTDTQYF | TGTGCCAGCAGTGAAGCTCTTAGCGGGGACCCCACAGATACGCAGTATTTT
TRBJ2-1 | few | TRBD2 | TRBV12-3/TRBV12-4 | 14 | CASRSQRGGNEQFF | TGTGCCAGCAGGTCCCAGCGGGGGGGAAATGAGCAGTTCTTC
TRBJ2-7 | . | . | TRBV12-3/TRBV12-4 | 13 | CASTLSVGDEQYF | TGTGCCAGCACCCTTAGTGTGGGCGACGAGCAGTACTTC
TRBJ1-2 | . | . | TRBV5-1 | 13 | CASSEGTYYGYTF | TGCGCCAGTTCGGAGGGGACCTACTATGGCTACACCTTC
TRBJ2-5 | many | TRBD2 | TRBV12-3/TRBV12-4 | 17 | CASSPNPLTSGQETQYF | TGTGCCAGCAGTCCCAACCCTCTGACTAGCGGACAAGAGACCCAGTACTTC
TRBJ2-7 | . | TRBD2 | TRBV7-2 | 15 | CASSWWASGTYEQYF | TGTGCCAGCAGCTGGTGGGCTAGCGGAACCTACGAGCAGTACTTC
TRBJ2-1 | many | TRBD2 | TRBV27 | 15 | CASSLIAGEFNEQFF | TGTGCCAGCAGTTTAATAGCGGGGGAATTTAATGAGCAGTTCTTC
TRBJ2-7 | few | . | TRBV5-6 | 13 | CASSQYRGREQYF | TGTGCCAGCAGCCAATATCGGGGGCGCGAGCAGTACTTC
TRBJ2-3 | many | TRBD2 | TRBV5-1 | 15 | CASSTAGGSTDTQYF | TGCGCCAGCAGCACCGCGGGGGGGAGCACAGATACGCAGTATTTT